This T cell receptor beta chain was recovered during a study of radiotherapy plus CTLA-4 blockade in lung cancer. Study-wide results and caveats: Blood TCR clones of tumor origin expanded after radiotherapy plus ipilimumab.

The ends were cut back, 1 base at V and 8 bases at J, with 12 bases in the middle. The CDR3 extends over 13 amino acids. Germline CDR1 and CDR2: MGHRA and YSYEKL. As for this clone: Its antigen is not known.

TCRdb's table, derived via immunoSEQ multiplex PCR, lists solely in-frame clones and lacks some. The table lists 47,000 or so clones, 85% of them singletons. Focal radiation was given together with CTLA-4 blockade (ipilimumab) to patients with chemo-refractory metastatic non-small-cell lung cancer. This TCR came from a human donor with non-small cell lung cancer whose response to radiotherapy plus ipilimumab could not be evaluated. This sample comprised peripheral blood, obtained from a patient treated with radiotherapy plus ipilimumab. The chain has TRBV4-1 and TRBJ2-7; D unresolved. The DNA for the CDR3 is TGCGCCAGCAGCCAAGTTACAACGTTGAAGCAGTACTTC. This translates into CASSQVTTLKQYF.